This T cell receptor beta chain emerged from a study of T-cell reconstitution after alpha-beta-depleted transplantation in children. Molecular barcoding with unique molecular identifiers was used for the TCRbeta library. TCRdb re-called the PCR reads with MiXCR, one entry per CDR3 protein. The sample shows a few hundred thousand distinct CDR3 sequences, about an eighth of them seen only once. The ends lost 3 bases at V and 9 bases at J; junction bases unmatched: 7. The germline CDR1 and CDR2 sequences are ENHRY and SYGVKD. The CDR3 covers 14 residues. This clonotype was detected only a few times. The chain employs TRBV10-3 and TRBJ2-1; 8 positions match TRBD1. This material consisted of PBMCs, taken from the stem cell graft. The sequence derives from a human donor who donated a stem cell graft to a child with Fanconi anemia. This chain's CDR3 is CAISEGQGAGEQFF. The CDR3 coding sequence is TGTGCCATCAGTGAAGGGCAGGGGGCCGGTGAGCAGTTCTTC.